This TCR beta chain was identified in a study of blood T cell repertoires in COVID-19. Study summary: The samples span acute and convalescent COVID-19 from the United States, Italy and Spain. Sources were T cells, B-cell-depleted T cells, or PBMCs; the material itself was cDNA or gDNA.

In the authors' methods: Estimates of nucleated cell counts were drawn from the amplification of reference gene primers. Sequenced by immunoSEQ multiplex PCR; TCRdb stores in-frame clones only, minus some. The V and J calls and the clone size are those of that table, but D and trimming were determined from the DNA. The data show 200,000 to 250,000 clones, approximately 82% seen once. The CDR3 sequence is 14 residues long. Germline loops: CDR1 MNHEY, CDR2 SVGAGI. The V and J ends lost 4 bases and 4 bases, in that order; junction bases with no gene match: 6. The rearrangement links TRBV6-5 to TRBJ2-5, with 7 bases fitting TRBD1. Sequencing used peripheral blood. This TCR derives from a man aged 25-40 years who had recovered from COVID-19. The CDR3 bases are TGTGCCAGCAGTTTCTCCGGACAGGCAGAGACCCAGTACTTC. Its protein is CASSFSGQAETQYF.